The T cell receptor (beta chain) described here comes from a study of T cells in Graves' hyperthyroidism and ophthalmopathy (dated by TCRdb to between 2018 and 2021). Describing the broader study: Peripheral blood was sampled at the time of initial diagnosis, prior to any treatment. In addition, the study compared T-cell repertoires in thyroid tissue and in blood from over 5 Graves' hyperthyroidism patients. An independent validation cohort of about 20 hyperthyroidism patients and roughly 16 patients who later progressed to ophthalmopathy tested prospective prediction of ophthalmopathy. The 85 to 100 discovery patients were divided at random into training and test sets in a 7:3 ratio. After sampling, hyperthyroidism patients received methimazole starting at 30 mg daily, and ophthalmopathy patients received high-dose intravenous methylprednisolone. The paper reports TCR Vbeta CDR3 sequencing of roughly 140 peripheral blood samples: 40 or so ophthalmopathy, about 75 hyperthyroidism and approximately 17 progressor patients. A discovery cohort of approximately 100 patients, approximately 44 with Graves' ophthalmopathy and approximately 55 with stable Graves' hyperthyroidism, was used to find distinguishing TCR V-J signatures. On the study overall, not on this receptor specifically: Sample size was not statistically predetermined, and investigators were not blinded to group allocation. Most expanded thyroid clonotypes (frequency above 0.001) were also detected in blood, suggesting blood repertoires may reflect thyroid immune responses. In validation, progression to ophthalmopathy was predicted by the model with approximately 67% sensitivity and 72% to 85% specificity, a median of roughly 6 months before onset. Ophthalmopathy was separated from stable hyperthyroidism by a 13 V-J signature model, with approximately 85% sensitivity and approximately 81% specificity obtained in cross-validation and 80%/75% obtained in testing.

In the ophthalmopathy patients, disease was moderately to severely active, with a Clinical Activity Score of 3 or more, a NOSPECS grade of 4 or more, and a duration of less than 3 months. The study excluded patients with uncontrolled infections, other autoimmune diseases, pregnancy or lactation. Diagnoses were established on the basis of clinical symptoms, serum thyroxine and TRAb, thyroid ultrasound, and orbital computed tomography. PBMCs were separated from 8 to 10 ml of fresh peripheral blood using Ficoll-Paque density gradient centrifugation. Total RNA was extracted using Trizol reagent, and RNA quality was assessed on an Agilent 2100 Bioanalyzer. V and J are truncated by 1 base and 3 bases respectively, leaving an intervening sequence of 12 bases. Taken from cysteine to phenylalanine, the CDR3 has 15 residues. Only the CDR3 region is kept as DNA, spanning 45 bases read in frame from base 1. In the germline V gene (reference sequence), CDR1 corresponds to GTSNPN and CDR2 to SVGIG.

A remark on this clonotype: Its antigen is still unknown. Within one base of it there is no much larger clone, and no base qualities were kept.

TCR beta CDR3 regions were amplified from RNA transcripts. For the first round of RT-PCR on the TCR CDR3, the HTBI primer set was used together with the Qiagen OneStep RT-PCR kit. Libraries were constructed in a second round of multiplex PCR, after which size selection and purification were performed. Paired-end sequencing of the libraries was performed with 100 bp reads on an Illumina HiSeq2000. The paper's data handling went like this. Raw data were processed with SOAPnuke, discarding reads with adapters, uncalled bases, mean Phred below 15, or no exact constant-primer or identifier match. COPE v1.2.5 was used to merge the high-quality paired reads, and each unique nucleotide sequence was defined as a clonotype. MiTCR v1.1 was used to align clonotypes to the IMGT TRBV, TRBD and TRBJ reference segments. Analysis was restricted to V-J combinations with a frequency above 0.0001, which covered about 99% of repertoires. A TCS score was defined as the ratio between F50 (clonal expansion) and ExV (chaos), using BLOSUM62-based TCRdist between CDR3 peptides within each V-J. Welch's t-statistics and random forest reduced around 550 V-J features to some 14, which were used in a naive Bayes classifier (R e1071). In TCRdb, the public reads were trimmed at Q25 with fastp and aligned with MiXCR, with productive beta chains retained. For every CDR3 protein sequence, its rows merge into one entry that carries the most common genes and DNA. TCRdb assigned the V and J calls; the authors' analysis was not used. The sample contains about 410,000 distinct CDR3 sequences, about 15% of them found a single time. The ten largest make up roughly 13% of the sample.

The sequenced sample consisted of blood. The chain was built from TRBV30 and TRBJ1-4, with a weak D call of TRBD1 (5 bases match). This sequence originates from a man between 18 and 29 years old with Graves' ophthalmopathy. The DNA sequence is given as TGTGCCTGGAGTGGGGCGGGGGGGGCTAATGAAAAACTGTTTTTT. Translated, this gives CAWSGAGGANEKLFF.